This TCR beta chain was profiled in a study of tumor and adjacent non-tumor tissue in lung cancer. Study background: Stage I to III disease affected some 11 men and roughly five women aged roughly 31 to 80. Whole-study findings and limits: TCR diversity was significantly greater in tumor than normal lung tissue. Tumor repertoires had a smaller top 100 clone share than normal lung.

To note about this clonotype: Its specificity is not known.

V was trimmed by 7 bases and J by 4 bases, leaving 13 bases between them. Germline V lookup: CDR1 SQVTM, CDR2 ANQGSEA. The CDR3 runs to 13 residues. The template was RNA from unsorted bulk tissue. Newly diagnosed lung cancer patients had thoracic surgery in China, August–November 2014, without prior chemotherapy. A modified ARM-PCR protocol with three rounds of nested PCR amplified TCRbeta. TCRdb fed the multiplex PCR reads into MiXCR, producing one record per CDR3 protein. The profile covers 130,000 or so distinct CDR3 sequences, with 55% to 75% appearing a single time and about 13% taken by the ten largest.

Material for sequencing was lung tumor tissue. This sequence was found in a man aged 25-45 years with non-small cell lung cancer. J is TRBJ2-2 and V is TRBV29-1, with a possible D match to TRBD2 (6 bases). The CDR3 coding sequence is TGCAGCGGAAGACTAGTAATCACCGGGGAGCTGTTTTTT. Translating it yields CSGRLVITGELFF.